This TCR beta chain was captured in a study of CD8+ T cells in alopecia areata. Study-wide background: Scoring of severity for treated patients was based on percentage of affected scalp area. Findings of the study overall: Among the 100 top clones, expanded CD8+ clones, like scalp clonality, were significantly decreased by tofacitinib. In blood and scalp, many expanded lesional clones persisted during tofacitinib.

This CDR3 comprises 12 residues. Looked up from germline, CDR1 is GTSNPN and CDR2 is SVGIG (reference sequence). V shed 5 bases and J shed 6 bases, with 13 bases lying between them. It was cDNA, reverse transcribed from extracted RNA, that served as the sequencing template. Sequenced by immunoSEQ multiplex PCR; TCRdb stores in-frame clones only, minus some. The sample has some 150,000 clones; 50% to 75% are singletons. Indicated treatment: oral pan-JAK inhibitor, 5-10 mg twice daily. Both peripheral blood and punch biopsies of lesional scalp skin were obtained from patients who had alopecia areata. On this clone: What it binds is unknown.

The chain combines TRBV30 with TRBJ1-2; D gene uncertain. Sequenced material: CD4+ T cells sorted from blood, taken between weeks 55 and 65, from a patient treated with tofacitinib. The TCR was taken from a human donor with alopecia areata. As DNA, the CDR3 is TGTGCCTGGGGACCTTCAAGGAATGGCTACACCTTC. It specifies CAWGPSRNGYTF.